These 32 T cell receptor beta chains came from one sample sequenced in a study of blood T cell repertoires in acute mononucleosis. General study points: GLC-BM selection appeared to involve both TCR alpha and beta chains.

The time point denotes: convalescence about 6 months (5-8 months) after acute presentation (visit 7). Produced via immunoSEQ multiplex PCR; TCRdb's table is partial and in-frame only. The table records roughly 2,300 clones, roughly 25% of them present only once. The starting material was EBV GLC epitope tetramer+ CD8+ T cells sorted from PBMCs, obtained during convalescence from infectious mononucleosis. Subset reported: CD8 T cells binding tetramer with EBV BMLF1 280-288 peptide (GLC-BM). The receptor source for this set is a woman younger than 30 with infectious mononucleosis caused by EBV.

V gene TRBV6-5 combines with J gene TRBJ1-6, with D perhaps matching TRBD1 (5 bases). Germline V gene sequence: CDR1 MNHEY, CDR2 SVGAGI. Trimming cost V 11 bases and J 7 bases, with 24 bases left between them. This CDR3 region has 16 residues. In DNA, the CDR3 is TGTGCCTGCTGTTACCCCCGGGGGGGGGAAAATTCACCCCTCCACTTT. Amino acid sequence: CACCYPRGGENSPLHF.

In its sample, this clone was seen many times. Only one base separates this from a far larger clonotype, so it likely reflects a read error. This specimen includes other DNA sequences encoding the same CDR3. This rearrangement joins TRBV7-9 to TRBJ2-7; D is perhaps TRBD1 (7 bases). This CDR3 contains 14 residues. Germline loops: CDR1 SEHNR, CDR2 FQNEAQ (reference sequence). V gave up 5 bases and J gave up 2 bases, with 13 bases separating them. The chain's CDR3 is CASSRGTAAYEQYF. DNA of the CDR3: TGTGCCAGCAGCCGCGGGACAGCTGCCTACGAGCAGTACTTC. Combining the CDR3 with reference TRBV7-9 and TRBJ2-7 gives the whole variable domain DTGVSQNPRHKITKRGQNVTFRCDPISEHNRLYWYRQTLGQGPEFLTYFQNEAQLEKSRLLSDRFSAERPKGSFSTLEIQRTEQGDSAMYLCASSRGTAAYEQYFGPGTRLTVT.

This clone was counted only a few times. This rearrangement joins TRBV13 to TRBJ1-1; TRBD1 agrees at 7 bases. The V gene's germline CDR1 is PRHDT and CDR2 FYEKMQ (reference sequence). Trimming removed 5 bases from V and 0 bases from J; junction bases left unmatched: 15. This CDR3 has 18 amino acids. The CDR3 DNA reads TGTGCCAGCAGCGGAAACCCTCAGACAGGGCCCATGAACACTGAAGCTTTCTTT. It is translated as CASSGNPQTGPMNTEAFF.

This clone has ten or more counts. The chain is built from TRBV11-3 and TRBJ2-7; TRBD2 matches at 12 bases. There are 15 residues in the CDR3. Trimming at V came to 10 bases and at J to 2 bases, leaving 9 bases not matched to a gene. Looked up from germline, CDR1 is SGHNT and CDR2 is YENEEA. CDR3 in amino acids: CATRTSGTVTYEQYF. CDR3 bases: TGTGCCACGCGGACTAGCGGGACAGTAACCTACGAGCAGTACTTC.

The chain joins TRBV27 to TRBJ2-2; a possible D gene is TRBD2 (6 bases). Germline V gene sequence: CDR1 MNHEY, CDR2 SMNVEV (reference sequence). This CDR3 spans 16 amino acids. Trimming stripped 2 bases from V and 6 bases from J, with 16 bases between. CDR3 amino acids: CASSLKSGLTPGELFF. The CDR3 nucleotides are TGTGCCAGCAGTTTAAAAAGCGGGCTTACGCCCGGGGAGCTGTTTTTT.

This clone occurred a few times. This chain joins TRBV11-3 and TRBJ2-7; 8 positions agree with TRBD2. CDR3 length: 16 residues. J was trimmed by 3 bases and V by 1 base; bases with no gene match: 8. Germline CDR1 SGHNT, CDR2 YENEEA. CDR3 in DNA: TGTGCCAGCAGCTTAGCTTGGGTAGCGGGGTTCTACGAGCAGTACTTC. Protein sequence: CASSLAWVAGFYEQYF.

The chain links TRBV7-6 to TRBJ2-5; 10 bases are a match to TRBD2. Germline CDR1 reads SGHVS; CDR2 reads FNYEAQ. After removal of 0 bases from V and 8 bases from J, the junction contained 6 bases not matched to a gene. This CDR3 spans 15 amino acids. The CDR3 protein is CASSLAWVAGGTQYF. Written as DNA, the CDR3 is TGTGCCAGCAGCTTAGCTTGGGTAGCGGGGGGTACCCAGTACTTC.

The chain is built from TRBV6-5 and TRBJ2-5; maybe TRBD1 (6 bases). Looked up from germline, CDR1 is MNHEY and CDR2 is SVGAGI. The V end lost 9 bases, the J end lost 5 bases, and 19 bases lay between the germline ends. The CDR3 is 14 amino acids. CDR3: CASYSAGVGETQYF. As DNA, the CDR3 is TGTGCCAGTTACTCGGCAGGGGTTGGGGAGACCCAGTACTTC.

Notes on this clone: Possible read error: a much larger clone is one base away. Other DNA variants within this sample encode the same CDR3. The gene calls are TRBV14 and TRBJ2-5; weak D call: TRBD2 (5 bases). The V end lost 2 bases, the J end lost 8 bases, and 12 bases lay between the germline ends. Per the germline V gene, CDR1 is SGHDN and CDR2 is FVKESK. The CDR3 sequence is 13 residues long. The CDR3 reads CASSQSPGCTQYF. CDR3 nucleotides: TGTGCCAGCAGCCAATCTCCGGGGTGTACCCAGTACTTC. Drawing the rest from reference TRBV14 and TRBJ2-5, the complete variable domain is EAGVTQFPSHSVIEKGQTVTLRCDPISGHDNLYWYRRVMGKEIKFLLHFVKESKQDESGMPNNRFLAERTGGTYSTLKVQPAELEDSGVYFCASSQSPGCTQYFGPGTRLLVL.

Points on this clone: One end of the junction fails to match germline, which may point to a read error. The rearrangement uses TRBV27 and TRBJ2-4, with no clear D. Germline CDR1 and CDR2: MNHEY and SMNVEV (reference sequence). The CDR3 is 16 amino acids. The CDR3 protein is CASSPQYTLSKNILYF. CDR3 in DNA: TGTGCCAGCAGTCCACAGTATACCCTCTCCAAAAACATTCTGTACTTC.

About this clone: This likely reflects a read error, since a far larger clone is one base away. The sample contains more than one DNA sequence encoding this CDR3. This sequence joins TRBV29-1 and TRBJ2-5; D not resolved. TRBJ2-7 explains the end of the DNA better; the J call may be wrong. This CDR3 contains 13 residues. Looked up from germline, CDR1 is SQVTM and CDR2 is ANQGSEA. The CDR3 nucleotides are TGCAGCGTTGAACTAGAGCGATACTACGAGCAGTACTTC. This translates into CSVELERYYEQYF.

About this clone itself: A read error is the likely source, as a far larger clone sits one nucleotide away. This sample includes further DNA sequences coding for the same CDR3. J is TRBJ2-3 and V is TRBV7-3; 13 bases fit TRBD2. There are 17 residues in the CDR3. From germline, CDR1 is SGHTA and CDR2 FQGTGA. In nucleotides, the CDR3 is TGCGCCAGCAGCCGAAATTCACTAGCGGGGGGGCTTCATACGCAGTATTTT. Translating it yields CASSRNSLAGGLHTQYF.

This chain uses TRBV10-3 with TRBJ2-7, with 7 positions matching TRBD2. V shed 10 bases and J 9 bases; nucleotides not matched to a gene: 21. From germline, CDR1 is ENHRY and CDR2 SYGVKD. The CDR3 length is 15 residues. CDR3 bases: TGTGCCAGCAGCTCCCTCGGGGGAGGGTGGCGGGGGCAGTACTTC. Translation gives CASSSLGGGWRGQYF.

By proportion, this clone is large (0.1 to 1%). The chain has TRBV19 and TRBJ1-2; the D is unclear. Trimming shortened V by 7 bases and J by 4 bases, and 34 bases separated the two germline ends. The germline CDR1 and CDR2 sequences are LNHDA and SQIVND (reference sequence). The CDR3 totals 20 residues. The CDR3 region has the DNA TGTGCCAGTACCCCACTCTTCCCCCCGGGCGAAGACGGAGTACTCTATGGCTACACCTTC. This encodes CASTPLFPPGEDGVLYGYTF.

The V call is TRBV6-9, the J call TRBJ2-5; 7 nucleotides agree with TRBD2. CDR1 and CDR2 from the germline V gene are MNHGY and SVAAGI. The ends lost 7 bases at V and 4 bases at J; junction bases unmatched: 3. This CDR3 has 12 residues. The CDR3 here is CASTTGGETQYF. CDR3 DNA sequence: TGTGCCAGCACGACGGGAGGAGAGACCCAGTACTTC.

The chain is built from TRBV7-7 and TRBJ2-2; D is undetermined. Per germline, CDR1 SSHAT and CDR2 FNYEAQ (reference sequence). V was clipped by 5 bases and J by 6 bases, with 16 bases between them. The CDR3 runs 15 residues. The CDR3 sequence is CASSAGRVSPGELFF. In DNA form, the CDR3 reads TGTGCCAGCAGCGCTGGACGGGTCTCACCCGGGGAGCTGTTTTTT.

This clone was seen a handful of times. A far more abundant clone sits one base away, making this likely a read error. This chain's CDR3 is CASILFSASYEQYF. As DNA, the CDR3 is TGTGCCAGCATTTTATTTTCCGCTTCCTACGAGCAGTACTTC. The chain uses TRBV27 and TRBJ2-7; D ambiguous. The germline gives CDR1 MNHEY, CDR2 SMNVEV (reference sequence). The CDR3 totals 14 residues.

Note on this clone: This likely came from a read error, as a far larger clone is one base away. The chain is built from TRBV6-1 and TRBJ2-7; D is undetermined. The germline CDR1 and CDR2 sequences are MNHNS and SASEGT. The CDR3 loop spans 14 amino acids. The V and J ends lost 3 bases and 3 bases respectively, with 12 bases between them. The CDR3 nucleotides are TGTGCCAGCAGTGATGACCGAAGCGACTACGAGCAGTACTTC. This encodes CASSDDRSDYEQYF.

This clone was counted a few times. This probably arose from a read error, given a far larger clone one base away. V is TRBV4-3 and J is TRBJ2-7; 8 nucleotides line up with TRBD2. CDR1 and CDR2 from the germline V gene are LGHNA and YSLEER. CDR3 length: 16 residues. The V segment lost 5 bases and the J segment 4 bases; nucleotides outside the gene matches: 13. This chain's CDR3 is CASSTPSGSSPYEQYF. The CDR3 DNA reads as TGCGCCAGCAGCACTCCTAGCGGGTCCTCGCCGTACGAGCAGTACTTC.

The chain links TRBV29-1 to TRBJ1-4; D gene uncertain. Germline CDR1 SQVTM, CDR2 ANQGSEA. The CDR3 is 14 residues long. V was shortened by 8 bases and J by 1 base, with 14 bases between the two germline ends. The CDR3 DNA reads as TGCAGCTTTGTGTCCTGGGGAACTAATGAAAAACTGTTTTTT. Translating it yields CSFVSWGTNEKLFF.

Comment on this clone: The likely explanation is a read error, given a far larger clone one base away. The V and J genes are TRBV9 and TRBJ1-1; D is possibly TRBD1 (6 bases). This CDR3 spans 16 amino acids. Germline assignment: CDR1 SGDLS and CDR2 YYNGEE. CDR3 region: CASTVEGGLVNTEAFF. CDR3 coding DNA: TGTGCCAGCACCGTAGAGGGGGGGCTTGTGAACACTGAAGCTTTCTTT.

This clone is large in the sample. The gene calls are TRBV7-9 and TRBJ2-7; TRBD2 agrees at 11 bases. The CDR3 sequence is 15 residues long. Per germline, CDR1 SEHNR and CDR2 FQNEAQ (reference sequence). V lost 4 bases to trimming and J lost 3 bases; unmatched junction nucleotides: 5. CDR3 in amino acids: CASSSRLAGFYEQYF. CDR3 DNA: TGTGCCAGCAGCTCGCGACTAGCGGGGTTCTACGAGCAGTACTTC.

This clone has at least ten counts. This chain connects TRBV7-2 to TRBJ2-7; D unclear. Between the trimmed V and J ends, which lost 5 bases and 1 base, there was a span of 12 bases. CDR1 and CDR2 (germline): SGHTA, FQGNSA. The CDR3 extends over 14 amino acids. This CDR3 is CASSQIAGSYEQYF. The CDR3 bases are TGTGCCAGCAGCCAAATTGCAGGATCCTACGAGCAGTACTTC. Variable domain in full (rest from reference TRBV7-2 and TRBJ2-7): GAGVSQSPSNKVTEKGKDVELRCDPISGHTALYWYRQSLGQGLEFLIYFQGNSAPDKSGLPSDRFSAERTGGSVSTLTIQRTQQEDSAVYLCASSQIAGSYEQYFGPGTRLTVT.

Concerning this clone itself: A read error is the likely source, as a far larger clone sits one nucleotide away. The sample holds other DNA sequences that translate to the same CDR3. The rearrangement links TRBV29-1 to TRBJ2-7; unclear D gene. The germline V gene encodes CDR1 SQVTM and CDR2 ANQGSEA. The CDR3 spans 13 residues. Trimming shortened V by 2 bases and J by 3 bases, and 11 bases separated the two germline ends. The CDR3 loop reads CSVELERYYEQYF. In nucleotides, the CDR3 is TGCAGCGTTGAACTGGAACGATACTACGAGCAGTACTTC.

This clone was counted a few times. The chain couples TRBV29-1 to TRBJ1-4; D might be TRBD1 (5 bases). This CDR3 has 15 residues. Trimming stripped 4 bases from V and 9 bases from J, with 21 bases between. Looked up from germline, CDR1 is SQVTM and CDR2 is ANQGSEA. CDR3 amino acids: CSVGSGGTNEKKLFF. For the CDR3, the DNA is TGCAGCGTTGGGTCCGGGGGAACTAATGAAAAAAAACTGTTTTTT.

This clone has ten or more counts. Given a far larger clone just one base away, this is likely a sequencing read error. Additional DNA sequences in this sample encode the identical CDR3. The chain joins TRBV11-2 to TRBJ1-5; 9 bases match TRBD1. The germline V gene encodes CDR1 SGHAT and CDR2 FQNNGV. V shed 5 bases and J 5 bases; nucleotides not matched to a gene: 10. This CDR3 is 16 amino acids long. CDR3 bases: TGTGCCAGCAGCCAAGATCCCCGGGACAGGGATCAGCCCCAGCATTTT. Translated: CASSQDPRDRDQPQHF.

Note on this clone: Because the CDR3's place on the DNA is in doubt, the DNA is left out and the CDR3 is given as listed by TCRdb. Here the CDR3 reads CSVGSQGTNVKTVFF. The chain is built from TRBV29-1 and TRBJ1-4; the tabulated D call, TRBD1, remains unverified against the DNA. The germline V gene encodes CDR1 SQVTM and CDR2 ANQGSEA. The CDR3 spans 15 residues, counting both ends.

The rearrangement joins TRBV4-1 to TRBJ2-7, with 7 bases fitting TRBD1. The end of the DNA aligns better with TRBJ2-1, so the J call may be wrong. Germline-derived CDR1 and CDR2 are MGHRA and YSYEKL. The CDR3 is made up of 14 amino acids. CDR3 sequence reads: CASSHGTAAYEQFF. In DNA, the CDR3 is TGCGCCAGCAGCCACGGGACAGCTGCCTACGAGCAGTTCTTC.

In this sample, this clone is large. This rearrangement joins TRBV4-2 to TRBJ2-7; unclear D gene. This CDR3 has 14 residues. The V gene lost 2 bases and the J gene lost 1 base, with 9 bases spanning the gap. Germline-derived CDR1 and CDR2 are LGHNA and YNFKEQ. This CDR3 is CASSQIAGSYEQYF. The CDR3 DNA follows: TGTGCCAGCAGCCAAATTGCAGGATCCTACGAGCAGTACTTC.

There are a few counts of this clone. The genes are TRBV4-3 and TRBJ2-7; 8 bases line up with TRBD2. Germline-derived CDR1 and CDR2 are LGHNA and YSLEER. This CDR3 has 13 amino acids. The CDR3 nucleotides read TGCAGCGTTGACGGGACTAGCTCCTACGAGCAGTACTTC. Protein sequence: CSVDGTSSYEQYF.

The V and J genes are TRBV27 and TRBJ2-2; 9 bases fit TRBD2. CDR1 and CDR2 from the germline V gene are MNHEY and SMNVEV (reference sequence). V dropped 5 bases and J dropped 1; count of bases not matched to a gene: 8. The CDR3 extends over 17 amino acids. CDR3 nucleotides: TGTGCCAGCAGTATCATAGCGGGGGCTGAGAACACCGGGGAGCTGTTTTTT. Its translation is CASSIIAGAENTGELFF.

The V gene is TRBV2, the J gene TRBJ2-2, with a possible D match to TRBD2 (5 bases). V gave up 6 bases and J gave up 2 bases, with 16 bases separating them. CDR1 is SNHLY and CDR2 is FYNNEI in the germline V gene. This CDR3 has 16 amino acids. CDR3 residues: CASSNLPGNNTGELFF. Written as DNA, the CDR3 is TGTGCCAGCAGCAACCTCCCCGGGAATAACACCGGGGAGCTGTTTTTT.